The 25 T cell receptor beta chains in this list originate from one sample, sequenced in a study of graft-versus-host responses after intestinal transplantation. Assay: immunoSEQ multiplex PCR; the TCRdb copy retains only in-frame clones and omits some. The table lists roughly 100,000 clones, about 90% of them singletons. Their target antigens are unknown. Sequencing was performed on unstimulated CD4+ T cells sorted from spleen or lymph node cells, taken before intestinal transplant. These TCRs come from a human donor who received an intestinal transplant.

V is TRBV10-3 and J is TRBJ2-1; 12 nucleotides agree with TRBD2. The germline CDR1 and CDR2 sequences are ENHRY and SYGVKD. With 4 bases clipped from V and 7 bases from J, the junction kept 8 bases outside the gene matches. This CDR3 contains 16 residues. The chain's CDR3 is CAISGSSGGALNEQFF. In DNA, the CDR3 is TGTGCCATCAGTGGGTCTAGCGGGGGGGCTCTGAATGAGCAGTTCTTC.

In DNA form, the CDR3 reads TGCGCCAGCAGCCGATTGTTCGATCAGCCCCAGCATTTT. It specifies CASSRLFDQPQHF. The rearrangement links TRBV4-3 to TRBJ1-5, with unresolved D. The CDR3 contains 13 residues. Trimming took 4 bases from V and 5 from J, leaving 9 bases between them. In germline, CDR1 is LGHNA, CDR2 YSLEER.

The chain uses TRBV30 and TRBJ2-7; maybe TRBD1 (5 bases). CDR1 GTSNPN and CDR2 SVGIG come from the germline V gene (reference sequence). The length of the CDR3 is 9 residues. Trimming pared 8 bases from V and 6 bases from J, leaving 8 bases between. The CDR3 sequence: CAKTGEQYF. DNA of the CDR3: TGTGCCAAAACAGGCGAGCAGTACTTC.

The rearrangement links TRBV6-6 to TRBJ1-5; D call uncertain. V dropped 2 bases and J dropped 3 bases, with 8 bases sitting between them. This CDR3 region has 14 residues. The germline V gene has CDR1 MNHNY and CDR2 SVGAGI (reference sequence). CDR3 region: CASSYPQDNQPQHF. CDR3 DNA sequence: TGTGCCAGCAGTTACCCCCAAGACAATCAGCCCCAGCATTTT.

V usage is TRBV5-1 and J usage is TRBJ2-3, with 10 positions matching TRBD2. The CDR3 covers 17 residues. The germline CDR1 and CDR2 sequences are SGHRS and YFSETQ. V gave up 0 bases and J gave up 2 bases; unmatched junction bases: 6. The CDR3 nucleotides read TGCGCCAGCAGCTTGGGGGCTAGCGGGGGTTACACAGATACGCAGTATTTT. Translating gives CASSLGASGGYTDTQYF.

The chain employs TRBV9 and TRBJ2-7; 10 nucleotides match TRBD2. Per the germline V gene, CDR1 is SGDLS and CDR2 is YYNGEE. Germline trimming cut 4 bases from V and 2 bases from J; bases unmatched to any gene: 6. This CDR3 has 15 amino acids. This chain's CDR3 is CASSLSGGAAYEQYF. CDR3 sequence (DNA): TGTGCCAGCAGCCTCAGCGGGGGGGCTGCCTACGAGCAGTACTTC.

In DNA, the CDR3 is TGTGCCAGCAGCGATTACAGGGGGCGGGTCTATGGCTACACCTTC. It specifies CASSDYRGRVYGYTF. The rearrangement joins TRBV9 to TRBJ1-2; 9 bases line up with TRBD1. CDR1 and CDR2 (germline): SGDLS, YYNGEE. With V trimmed by 3 bases and J by 4 bases, 7 bases remained unmatched. The CDR3 has 15 amino acids.

This rearrangement joins TRBV5-3 to TRBJ2-7; weak D call: TRBD2 (6 bases). TRBV5-3 is sorted into the ORF group, with uncertain function. CDR3 length equals 15 residues. V was cut by 4 bases and J by 3 bases, with 17 bases left in between. The CDR3 loop reads CARSMAAGLIYEQYF. CDR3 in DNA: TGTGCCAGAAGCATGGCGGCGGGACTTATCTACGAGCAGTACTTC.

The chain has TRBV10-3 and TRBJ2-5; D is ambiguous. Trimming stripped 3 bases from V and 2 bases from J, with 13 bases between. Germline values: CDR1 ENHRY, CDR2 SYGVKD. The CDR3 spans 15 residues. The CDR3 DNA reads TGTGCCATCAGTGACGTCAACCGACAACAAGAGACCCAGTACTTC. Its translation: CAISDVNRQQETQYF.

V usage is TRBV5-1 and J usage is TRBJ2-5, with unresolved D. Trimming removed 3 bases from V and 3 bases from J, with 15 bases in between. The CDR3 spans 15 residues. Germline V gene sequence: CDR1 SGHRS, CDR2 YFSETQ. The CDR3 sequence is CASSSLGTSKETQYF. The CDR3 region has the DNA TGCGCCAGCAGCTCCCTCGGCACCTCCAAAGAGACCCAGTACTTC. The whole variable domain, remainder taken from reference TRBV5-1 and TRBJ2-5, is KAGVTQTPRYLIKTRGQQVTLSCSPISGHRSVSWYQQTPGQGLQFLFEYFSETQRNKGNFPGRFSGRQFSNSRSEMNVSTLELGDSALYLCASSSLGTSKETQYFGPGTRLLVL.

This rearrangement joins TRBV4-2 to TRBJ1-4; D perhaps matches TRBD1 (5 bases). This CDR3 has 14 residues. The V end lost 4 bases, the J end lost 3 bases, and 9 bases lay between the germline ends. Germline values: CDR1 LGHNA, CDR2 YNFKEQ. CDR3 sequence reads: CASSRGVANEKLFF. CDR3 coding DNA: TGTGCCAGCAGCCGAGGGGTGGCTAATGAAAAACTGTTTTTT.

The V and J genes are TRBV10-1 and TRBJ2-1; 7 nucleotides align to TRBD2. Germline-derived CDR1 and CDR2 are WNHNN and SYGVQD (reference sequence). V lost 4 bases and J lost 8; bases outside the gene matches: 8. The CDR3 is made up of 14 amino acids. The chain's CDR3 is CASSAGGGRDEQFF. The CDR3 nucleotides read TGCGCCAGCAGTGCGGGCGGGGGAAGGGATGAGCAGTTCTTC.

V and J are TRBV30 and TRBJ2-7, with TRBD2 identical over 13 bases. Losses at the gene ends were 5 bases for V and 4 bases for J; bases not matched to a gene: 2. The CDR3 length is 13 residues. Looked up from germline, CDR1 is GTSNPN and CDR2 is SVGIG (reference sequence). CDR3 in DNA: TGTGCCTGGGGGACTAGCGGGACTTACGAGCAGTACTTC. Its translation: CAWGTSGTYEQYF.

The rearrangement joins TRBV28 to TRBJ2-3; TRBD2 matches 8 bases. This CDR3 spans 17 amino acids. The trim removed 2 bases at V and 4 bases at J, leaving 11 bases unmatched. The germline V gene encodes CDR1 MDHEN and CDR2 SYDVKM. CDR3 sequence (DNA): TGTGCCAGCAGTTTAGCCCCTGGGCGGGAGGTAGCAGATACGCAGTATTTT. Translating it yields CASSLAPGREVADTQYF.

The chain links TRBV30 to TRBJ1-2; perhaps TRBD1 as D (6 bases). Germline values: CDR1 GTSNPN, CDR2 SVGIG (reference sequence). V lost 6 bases and J lost 4, with 9 bases in between. CDR3 length: 11 residues. Here the CDR3 DNA reads TGTGCCTGCGGGGGCTTCTATGGCTACACCTTC. Protein product: CACGGFYGYTF.

The chain recombines TRBV19 with TRBJ2-2; D ambiguous. Germline CDR1 reads LNHDA; CDR2 reads SQIVND (reference sequence). Trimming stripped 7 bases from V and 7 bases from J, with 13 bases between. There are 13 residues in the CDR3. CDR3 coding DNA: TGTGCCAGTAACACGGATGCCTTCGGGGAGCTGTTTTTT. This sequence encodes CASNTDAFGELFF. The whole variable domain, remainder taken from reference TRBV19 and TRBJ2-2, is DGGITQSPKYLFRKEGQNVTLSCEQNLNHDAMYWYRQDPGQGLRLIYYSQIVNDFQKGDIAEGYSVSREKKESFPLTVTSAQKNPTAFYLCASNTDAFGELFFGEGSRLTVL.

This clone has more than one count but fewer than ten. A junction boundary mismatches the germline segment, possibly from a read error. The chain uses TRBV6-6 and TRBJ1-6; D not certain. The CDR3 has 13 amino acids. CDR1 and CDR2 (germline): MNHNY, SVGAGI (reference sequence). The CDR3 loop is CASSYFVGSPLHF. CDR3 coding DNA: TGTGCCAGCAGCTACTTTGTGGGTTCACCCCTCCACTTT.

The chain joins TRBV4-2 to TRBJ1-5; D is undetermined. Trimming removed 4 bases at V and 7 bases at J, with 11 bases between. Looked up from germline, CDR1 is LGHNA and CDR2 is YNFKEQ. There are 13 residues in the CDR3. The CDR3 reads CASSPGSGQPQHF. DNA for the CDR3: TGTGCCAGCAGCCCCGGGTCTGGGCAGCCCCAGCATTTT.

V usage is TRBV5-5 and J usage is TRBJ2-7; 7 bases are shared with TRBD1. Germline V CDR1 and CDR2: SGHKS, YYEKEE (reference sequence). Germline trimming cut 1 base from V and 5 bases from J; bases unmatched to any gene: 6. The CDR3 sequence is 14 residues long. Here the CDR3 reads CASSLRTGQNEQYF. The CDR3 nucleotides read TGTGCCAGCAGCTTGAGGACGGGACAGAACGAGCAGTACTTC.

V is TRBV6-1 and J is TRBJ2-7; D not resolved. The CDR3 is 14 amino acids. CDR1 is MNHNS, CDR2 SASEGT, per germline. V shed 4 bases and J shed 5 bases, with 15 bases lying between them. CDR3 in amino acids: CASSVWGPPDEQYF. The CDR3 DNA sequence: TGTGCCAGCAGTGTTTGGGGTCCCCCGGACGAGCAGTACTTC.

This rearrangement joins TRBV11-3 to TRBJ2-1, with D possibly TRBD2 on 6 matching bases. Trimming shortened V by 5 bases and J by 9 bases, and 14 bases separated the two germline ends. CDR3 length: 13 amino acids. Germline CDR1 and CDR2: SGHNT and YENEEA. Here the CDR3 DNA reads TGTGCCAGCAGCCCAGGAGGGGCGGGTGAGCAGTTCTTC. Residues: CASSPGGAGEQFF.

V and J are TRBV6-5 and TRBJ1-1, with D maybe TRBD1 (5 bases). CDR3 length: 14 amino acids. Trimming took 0 bases from V and 6 from J, leaving 11 bases between them. Germline lookup yields CDR1 MNHEY and CDR2 SVGAGI. CDR3 coding DNA: TGTGCCAGCAGTTACTCGACAGCGAGCGCTGAAGCTTTCTTT. Protein: CASSYSTASAEAFF.

The gene calls are TRBV10-2 and TRBJ2-1; 11 bases match TRBD2. Losses at the gene ends were 6 bases for V and 15 bases for J; bases not matched to a gene: 10. There are 13 residues in the CDR3. CDR1 and CDR2 (germline): WSHSY, SAAADI. The CDR3 reads CASRGSGRAGSFF. CDR3 nucleotide sequence: TGCGCCAGCAGGGGTAGCGGGAGGGCCGGTTCGTTCTTC.

The chain couples TRBV29-1 to TRBJ1-6; maybe TRBD1 (6 bases). There are 14 residues in the CDR3. Looked up from germline, CDR1 is SQVTM and CDR2 is ANQGSEA. The CDR3 is CSASQGQINSPLHF. CDR3 DNA: TGCAGTGCATCACAGGGACAAATAAATTCACCCCTCCACTTT.

The rearrangement joins TRBV6-6 to TRBJ1-2; unclear D gene. This CDR3 region has 13 residues. Per the germline V gene, CDR1 is MNHNY and CDR2 is SVGAGI (reference sequence). V lost 7 bases and J lost 4, with 13 bases in between. This CDR3 reads CASTQDPVYGYTF. The CDR3 DNA reads as TGTGCCAGCACTCAGGACCCAGTCTATGGCTACACCTTC.